The 26 T cell receptor beta chains listed next were all sequenced from one sample in a study of T cells in Graves' hyperthyroidism and ophthalmopathy. The CDR3 regions of TCR beta were amplified from RNA transcripts. Researchers ran a first-round RT-PCR on the TCR CDR3 using the HTBI primer set. One entry per CDR3 protein, called by TCRdb with MiXCR from the multiplex PCR reads. The sample shows a few hundred thousand distinct CDR3 sequences, around a sixth of them seen only once. The source material was blood. The receptors shown here come from a woman in her late teens or twenties with Graves' hyperthyroidism that later progressed to Graves' ophthalmopathy.

This clonotype was detected ten times or more. V is TRBV11-1 and J is TRBJ2-1, with D unclear. V was clipped by 6 bases and J by 4 bases, with 16 bases between them. The CDR3 runs 15 residues. Per the germline V gene, CDR1 is SGHAT and CDR2 is FQDESV (reference sequence). The chain's CDR3 is CASSLDPAGYNEQFF. The CDR3 coding sequence is TGTGCCAGCAGTCTGGACCCTGCTGGGTACAATGAGCAGTTCTTC.

Only a few counts were recorded for this clonotype. The V gene is TRBV19, the J gene TRBJ2-1; a weak D match, TRBD2 (6 bases). Per germline, CDR1 LNHDA and CDR2 SQIVND (reference sequence). Between the trimmed V and J ends, which lost 5 bases and 9 bases, there was a span of 17 bases. CDR3 length: 14 residues. This chain's CDR3 is CASSFGGEVPEQFF. For the CDR3, the DNA is TGTGCCAGTAGTTTCGGGGGAGAAGTGCCTGAGCAGTTCTTC.

The CDR3 DNA reads TGTGCCAGCAGTGAAAAGGCAGCCCAAGAGACCCAGTACTTC. It codes for CASSEKAAQETQYF. The gene calls are TRBV6-1 and TRBJ2-5; D not resolved. Between the trimmed V and J ends, which lost 2 bases and 1 base, there was a span of 8 bases. The CDR3 spans 14 residues. Germline values: CDR1 MNHNS, CDR2 SASEGT.

This clonotype was counted ten times or more. J is TRBJ2-3 and V is TRBV5-1; maybe TRBD2 (5 bases). Germline V gene lookup returns CDR1 SGHRS and CDR2 YFSETQ. This CDR3 has 15 amino acids. Trimming pared 8 bases from V and 2 bases from J, leaving 18 bases between. The CDR3 loop is CASTKRGGYTDTQYF. Here the CDR3 DNA reads TGCGCCAGTACGAAACGCGGAGGTTACACAGATACGCAGTATTTT.

This rearrangement joins TRBV27 to TRBJ2-3; 7 nucleotides agree with TRBD2. The CDR3 contains 13 residues. V shed 6 bases and J 8 bases; nucleotides not matched to a gene: 8. The germline CDR1 and CDR2 sequences are MNHEY and SMNVEV (reference sequence). This CDR3 reads CASSSGNRGTQYF. The CDR3 nucleotides read TGTGCCAGCAGCAGCGGGAATCGAGGTACGCAGTATTTT.

This clonotype has ten or more counts. The rearrangement uses TRBV5-1 and TRBJ1-4; TRBD1 matches 9 bases. The CDR3 length is 15 residues. Looked up from germline, CDR1 is SGHRS and CDR2 is YFSETQ. After removal of 0 bases from V and 5 bases from J, the junction contained 2 bases not matched to a gene. DNA for the CDR3: TGCGCCAGCAGCTTGGGGGGACAGGGAAATGAAAAACTGTTTTTT. As protein: CASSLGGQGNEKLFF.

V is TRBV19 and J is TRBJ2-2; D perhaps matches TRBD2 (5 bases). CDR1 LNHDA and CDR2 SQIVND come from the germline V gene (reference sequence). The CDR3 covers 15 residues. V was clipped by 5 bases and J by 5 bases, with 15 bases between them. The DNA of the CDR3 is TGTGCCAGTAGTGGTTTCGAGGGAAGGACCGGGGAGCTGTTTTTT. It codes for CASSGFEGRTGELFF.

The chain couples TRBV20-1 to TRBJ1-2; 7 nucleotides match TRBD1. Germline assignment: CDR1 DFQATT and CDR2 SNEGSKA (reference sequence). V was clipped by 5 bases and J by 0 bases; unmatched bases: 6. The CDR3 has 14 amino acids. DNA of the CDR3: TGCAGTGCTTTCGACAGGGCCTCTAACTATGGCTACACCTTC. Residues: CSAFDRASNYGYTF.

In its sample, this clonotype was seen many times. The rearrangement joins TRBV28 to TRBJ1-1, with TRBD1 as a possible D gene (5 bases). The CDR3 runs to 13 residues. Trimming removed 3 bases at V and 11 bases at J, with 16 bases between. Germline assignment: CDR1 MDHEN and CDR2 SYDVKM. The CDR3, as DNA: TGTGCCAGCAGTTTTGGGGCCCCCAGGTCGGCTTTCTTT. Amino acid sequence: CASSFGAPRSAFF.

V is TRBV7-9 and J is TRBJ2-5; possibly TRBD2 for D (5 bases). The J call may be faulty, since TRBJ2-1 better matches the DNA end. Germline V lookup: CDR1 SEHNR, CDR2 FQNEAQ (reference sequence). There are 18 residues in the CDR3. In DNA form, the CDR3 reads TGTGCCAGCAGCTTAGTAGTGTCTAGTCCGGGGATCCAAGAGACCCAGTTCTTC. Its protein product is CASSLVVSSPGIQETQFF.

This clonotype was counted between two and nine times. J is TRBJ1-4 and V is TRBV6-1; 11 bases are shared with TRBD1. Germline trimming cut 4 bases from V and 8 bases from J; bases unmatched to any gene: 6. The germline V gene has CDR1 MNHNS and CDR2 SASEGT. The CDR3 has 15 residues. CDR3 bases: TGTGCCAGCAGTGGGACAGGGGGCAGAAGCGAAAAACTGTTTTTT. It translates to CASSGTGGRSEKLFF.

The V gene is TRBV28, the J gene TRBJ2-4; D not resolved. Trimming took off 6 bases at V and 0 bases at J, with 18 bases between the two ends. Germline CDR1 is MDHEN and CDR2 is SYDVKM. The CDR3 totals 17 residues. CDR3 bases: TGTGCCAGCAGGCCCCGAACGGATCTCCTAGCCAAAAACATTCAGTACTTC. This encodes CASRPRTDLLAKNIQYF.

This clonotype was seen at least ten times. The V and J genes are TRBV28 and TRBJ2-4; TRBD1 aligns across 10 bases. The CDR3 loop spans 17 amino acids. The V gene's germline CDR1 is MDHEN and CDR2 SYDVKM. With V trimmed by 5 bases and J by 0 bases, 7 bases remained unmatched. The CDR3 DNA follows: TGTGCCAGCAGTCCCTCGGGACAGGGGCTAGCCAAAAACATTCAGTACTTC. Translation: CASSPSGQGLAKNIQYF.

As regards this clonotype: A single base separates this from a much larger clone, so it may be a read error. The gene calls are TRBV20-1 and TRBJ1-5; D is possibly TRBD1 (5 bases). From germline, CDR1 is DFQATT and CDR2 SNEGSKA (reference sequence). The CDR3 loop spans 17 amino acids. The CDR3 region has the DNA TGCAGTGCTAGAGATATGGGGGATCCCTATAGCGATCAGCCCCAGCATTTT. This sequence encodes CSARDMGDPYSDQPQHF.

This clonotype was observed at least ten times. The genes are TRBV10-3 and TRBJ2-7, with 10 bases fitting TRBD1. The CDR3 totals 15 residues. Trimming removed 8 bases from V and 0 bases from J; junction bases left unmatched: 7. Germline V gene lookup returns CDR1 ENHRY and CDR2 SYGVKD. Here the CDR3 reads CAIGTGTGVSYEQYF. CDR3 in DNA: TGTGCCATCGGTACCGGGACAGGGGTCTCCTACGAGCAGTACTTC.

This clonotype occurred many times. The rearrangement joins TRBV27 to TRBJ2-3; the match to TRBD2 covers 13 bases. Germline-derived CDR1 and CDR2 are MNHEY and SMNVEV (reference sequence). This CDR3 contains 18 residues. V dropped 5 bases and J dropped 1; count of bases not matched to a gene: 9. CDR3 protein: CASSTGLAGVYGTDTQYF. The CDR3 nucleotides are TGTGCCAGCAGTACAGGACTAGCGGGAGTTTACGGCACAGATACGCAGTATTTT.

This clonotype was recorded many times. Here the CDR3 reads CASSPISHPQTDTQYF. The CDR3 bases are TGTGCCAGCAGCCCAATTAGCCACCCCCAAACAGATACGCAGTATTTT. The rearrangement uses TRBV28 and TRBJ2-3; D not certain. The germline V and J ends were trimmed by 6 bases and 3 bases, with 19 bases remaining between them. CDR3 size: 16 residues. Germline loops: CDR1 MDHEN, CDR2 SYDVKM. The whole variable domain, remainder taken from reference TRBV28 and TRBJ2-3, is DVKVTQSSRYLVKRTGEKVFLECVQDMDHENMFWYRQDPGLGLRLIYFSYDVKMKEKGDIPEGYSVSREKKERFSLILESASTNQTSMYLCASSPISHPQTDTQYFGPGTRLTVL.

V usage is TRBV29-1 and J usage is TRBJ2-6; D may be TRBD2 (6 bases). Trimming took off 7 bases at V and 2 bases at J, with 12 bases between the two ends. Germline assignment: CDR1 SQVTM and CDR2 ANQGSEA. This CDR3 has 14 amino acids. CDR3 residues: CSGGVMAGANVLTF. For the CDR3, the DNA is TGCAGCGGGGGGGTGATGGCTGGGGCCAACGTCCTGACTTTC.

The V and J genes are TRBV10-3 and TRBJ2-1; 13 positions agree with TRBD2. CDR3 length: 15 amino acids. CDR1 and CDR2 from the germline V gene are ENHRY and SYGVKD. V dropped 6 bases and J dropped 3; count of bases not matched to a gene: 2. The CDR3 region is CAIRRLAGGYNEQFF. The DNA of the CDR3 is TGTGCCATCAGGCGACTAGCGGGAGGCTACAATGAGCAGTTCTTC.

In its sample, this clonotype was seen many times. In DNA form, the CDR3 reads TGTGCCAGCACCTCGACCTTTAGCTCCTACAATGAGCAGTTCTTC. It codes for CASTSTFSSYNEQFF. This chain links TRBV6-1 with TRBJ2-1; D gene ambiguous. Germline CDR1 and CDR2: MNHNS and SASEGT. The CDR3 has 15 amino acids. V was pared by 7 bases and J by 0 bases, with 13 bases between.

This clonotype was counted many times. The chain has TRBV12-3 or TRBV12-4 and TRBJ2-2; the D gene is possibly TRBD2 (5 bases). This CDR3 contains 15 residues. V lost 6 bases and J lost 0, with 11 bases in between. The CDR3, as DNA: TGTGCCAGCAGCCCGGACTTCGCGAACACCGGGGAGCTGTTTTTT. Translation: CASSPDFANTGELFF.

This clonotype was counted a few times. This chain joins TRBV6-1 and TRBJ1-6, with D perhaps TRBD1 (5 bases). The CDR3 runs 14 residues. Trimming left V 5 bases short and J 6 bases short, with 11 bases between. Germline CDR1 reads MNHNS; CDR2 reads SASEGT. The DNA of the CDR3 is TGTGCCAGCAGTTATCAGGGTGGTAATTCACCCCTCCACTTT. It translates to CASSYQGGNSPLHF.

This clonotype was counted only a few times. The V gene is TRBV6-2 or TRBV6-3, the J gene TRBJ2-5; D call uncertain. The V end was cut by 0 bases, the J end by 5 bases, with 16 bases between. Per the germline V gene, CDR1 is MNHEY and CDR2 is SVGEGT. The CDR3 runs 16 residues. CDR3 sequence reads: CASSYSDRLTRETQYF. In DNA, the CDR3 is TGTGCCAGCAGTTACTCGGACCGACTGACGAGGGAGACCCAGTACTTC.

The chain couples TRBV29-1 to TRBJ2-5, with D unclear. V shed 4 bases and J shed 4 bases, with 10 bases lying between them. Germline values: CDR1 SQVTM, CDR2 ANQGSEA. The CDR3 is made up of 12 amino acids. The CDR3 sequence: CSVARAGETQYF. For the CDR3, the DNA is TGCAGCGTTGCCCGGGCCGGAGAGACCCAGTACTTC.

This clonotype was seen repeatedly, ten times or more. The chain couples TRBV2 to TRBJ2-1; 8 bases map to TRBD2. Germline CDR1 SNHLY, CDR2 FYNNEI. The J segment lost 6 bases and the V segment lost 3 bases, leaving 19 bases of the junction unmatched. This CDR3 region has 19 residues. The CDR3 sequence: CASSEREAWERIGGNEQFF. The DNA of the CDR3 is TGTGCCAGCAGTGAGCGGGAGGCGTGGGAGCGTATAGGTGGCAATGAGCAGTTCTTC.

This clonotype was observed a handful of times. It may be a read error: a sequence one base away is much more abundant. The V and J genes are TRBV6-1 and TRBJ1-1, with D perhaps matching TRBD1 (5 bases). In germline, CDR1 is MNHNS, CDR2 SASEGT. This CDR3 spans 15 amino acids. In DNA, the CDR3 is TGTGCCAGCAGTGGGGGTTCAGGGACGACAAGTGAAGCTTCCTTT. Its protein is CASSGGSGTTSEASF.